The 8 T cell receptor beta chains below all came from one sample that was sequenced in a study of blood T cell repertoires in COVID-19. The protocol was immunoSEQ multiplex PCR, while the TCRdb copy is restricted to in-frame clones and leaves out a portion. Counted here are roughly 180,000 clones, roughly four fifths occurring once; the ten biggest clones make up roughly 10%. The sample taken for sequencing was PBMCs or T cells enriched from blood (not recorded which). The receptor set was obtained from a middle-aged man who had recovered from COVID-19.

The gene calls are TRBV12-3 or TRBV12-4 and TRBJ2-5, with D maybe TRBD1 (6 bases). V was pared by 1 base and J by 3 bases, with 6 bases between. This CDR3 comprises 13 residues. The CDR3 nucleotides read TGTGCCAGCAGTTTAGGACAGGAAGAGACCCAGTACTTC. It encodes CASSLGQEETQYF.

The rearrangement uses TRBV3-1 (or the pseudogene TRBV3-2) and TRBJ2-7; D is possibly TRBD1 (6 bases). This CDR3 spans 15 amino acids. Per the germline V gene, CDR1 is LGHDT and CDR2 is YNNKEL (reference sequence). The V end lost 3 bases, the J end lost 0 bases, and 12 bases lay between the germline ends. This CDR3 is CASSQGASSSYEQYF. The CDR3 DNA follows: TGTGCCAGCAGCCAGGGGGCTTCCAGCTCCTACGAGCAGTACTTC.

This sequence joins TRBV19 and TRBJ2-1, with 11 bases that match TRBD2. The CDR3 sequence is 17 residues long. The germline CDR1 and CDR2 sequences are LNHDA and SQIVND (reference sequence). The ends lost 4 bases at V and 4 bases at J; junction bases unmatched: 9. CDR3 DNA: TGTGCCAGTAGTACTTATCGCACTAGCGGGAGTTACAATGAGCAGTTCTTC. Translated, it gives CASSTYRTSGSYNEQFF.

This clone has more than one count but fewer than ten. V and J are TRBV5-4 and TRBJ2-2; maybe TRBD2 (5 bases). This CDR3 region has 14 residues. The V and J ends lost 2 bases and 1 base respectively, with 6 bases between them. The germline CDR1 and CDR2 sequences are SGHNT and YYREEE (reference sequence). CDR3 sequence (DNA): TGTGCCAGCAGCTTAGGAGGGAACACCGGGGAGCTGTTTTTT. It yields the protein CASSLGGNTGELFF.

This clone was observed many times. The rearrangement links TRBV10-3 to TRBJ2-7; possibly TRBD1 for D (5 bases). Trimming took 5 bases from V and 5 from J, leaving 16 bases between them. This CDR3 region has 14 residues. In germline, CDR1 is ENHRY, CDR2 SYGVKD. In DNA, the CDR3 is TGTGCCATCAGTAACCCCGACAGTACGAACGAGCAGTACTTC. This codes for CAISNPDSTNEQYF.

The chain is built from TRBV6-2 or TRBV6-3 and TRBJ2-7; D ambiguous. The CDR3 is 14 residues long. Germline V CDR1 and CDR2: MNHEY, SVGEGT. V lost 0 bases to trimming and J lost 1 base, with 7 bases between them. The CDR3 sequence: CASSYSQVSYEQYF. The CDR3 nucleotides are TGTGCCAGCAGTTACTCGCAGGTATCCTACGAGCAGTACTTC.

The chain recombines TRBV6-5 with TRBJ1-2, with D unclear. V lost 8 bases and J lost 8, with 12 bases in between. There are 11 residues in the CDR3. The germline V gene encodes CDR1 MNHEY and CDR2 SVGAGI. The CDR3 region has the DNA TGTGCCAGCTCCCCTGGGGAGGGCTACACCTTC. As protein: CASSPGEGYTF.

The V call is TRBV6-5, the J call TRBJ2-7; D might be TRBD1 (5 bases). In germline, CDR1 is MNHEY, CDR2 SVGAGI. The CDR3 totals 12 residues. Trimming left V 9 bases short and J 0 bases short, with 9 bases between. The CDR3 reads CARRGYSYEQYF. DNA for the CDR3: TGTGCCAGAAGGGGCTACTCCTACGAGCAGTACTTC.